What follows are 17 T cell receptor beta chains derived from one specimen sequenced in a study of cytomegalovirus exposure and HLA in healthy donors. The data were produced by immunoSEQ multiplex PCR, yet TCRdb's version contains in-frame clones alone and is incomplete. This sample has around 60,000 clones, with less than 96% found just once. Sequenced: PBMCs. These TCRs come from a woman under 30 in good health and CMV-seronegative.

This sequence joins TRBV7-9 and TRBJ2-5; TRBD2 matches 9 bases. The CDR3 has 17 amino acids. Germline-derived CDR1 and CDR2 are SEHNR and FQNEAQ (reference sequence). The V segment lost 5 bases and the J segment 2 bases; nucleotides outside the gene matches: 12. CDR3 bases: TGTGCCAGCAGCCCCACTCGCGGGAGGGCCGGGCAAGAGACCCAGTACTTC. Translation: CASSPTRGRAGQETQYF.

The chain recombines TRBV14 with TRBJ2-1, with D tentatively TRBD2 (5 bases). V lost 0 bases and J lost 10, with 7 bases in between. Germline V gene data show CDR1 as SGHDN and CDR2 as FVKESK. This CDR3 has 12 residues. The CDR3 protein is CASSQDGGEQFF. The CDR3, as DNA: TGTGCCAGCAGCCAAGATGGCGGGGAGCAGTTCTTC.

The chain couples TRBV6-6 to TRBJ1-5; 8 bases fit TRBD1. Germline V gene data show CDR1 as MNHNY and CDR2 as SVGAGI (reference sequence). CDR3 length equals 15 residues. Trimming removed 6 bases from V and 2 bases from J; junction bases left unmatched: 6. CDR3 in amino acids: CASRPGQGRNQPQHF. The CDR3 DNA is TGTGCCAGCAGACCCGGACAGGGTCGCAATCAGCCCCAGCATTTT.

The chain combines TRBV27 with TRBJ2-5; 10 nucleotides align to TRBD1. CDR3 size: 15 residues. CDR1 is MNHEY and CDR2 is SMNVEV in the germline V gene (reference sequence). The V segment lost 6 bases and the J segment 5 bases; nucleotides outside the gene matches: 9. The CDR3 DNA reads TGTGCCAGCAGCCCGACAGGGGGCGCGTTCGAGACCCAGTACTTC. Residues: CASSPTGGAFETQYF.

This chain connects TRBV14 to TRBJ1-5; 8 bases match TRBD1. Germline assignment: CDR1 SGHDN and CDR2 FVKESK. The trim removed 4 bases at V and 6 bases at J, leaving 2 bases unmatched. The CDR3 has 13 amino acids. CDR3 amino acids: CASSRTGFQPQHF. The CDR3 bases are TGTGCCAGCAGCCGGACAGGGTTTCAGCCCCAGCATTTT.

The chain joins TRBV5-4 to TRBJ2-4, with 12 bases identical to TRBD2. Per the germline V gene, CDR1 is SGHNT and CDR2 is YYREEE (reference sequence). Trimming removed 5 bases from V and 8 bases from J; junction bases left unmatched: 5. CDR3 size: 14 residues. CDR3 protein: CASSPSGRADIQYF. In DNA, the CDR3 is TGTGCCAGCAGTCCTAGCGGGAGGGCGGACATTCAGTACTTC.

The chain employs TRBV7-9 and TRBJ1-2; D possibly corresponds to TRBD1 (5 bases). V lost 0 bases to trimming and J lost 4 bases, with 6 bases between them. The CDR3 covers 13 residues. Germline V gene data show CDR1 as SEHNR and CDR2 as FQNEAQ (reference sequence). The CDR3 sequence: CASSLAQGYGYTF. The CDR3 nucleotides read TGTGCCAGCAGCTTAGCGCAGGGCTATGGCTACACCTTC.

V is TRBV25-1 and J is TRBJ2-2; D is unresolved. The CDR3 runs to 15 residues. Germline CDR1 is MGHDK and CDR2 is SYGVNS. V lost 10 bases to trimming and J lost 2 bases, with 17 bases between them. CDR3 in amino acids: CANNRAEANTGELFF. Written as DNA, the CDR3 is TGTGCCAACAATCGAGCAGAGGCCAACACCGGGGAGCTGTTTTTT.

V and J are TRBV4-3 and TRBJ2-3; 7 nucleotides align to TRBD1. V shed 3 bases, J shed 4 bases, and the junction held 4 bases outside the gene matches. CDR1 and CDR2 (germline): LGHNA, YSLEER. The CDR3 runs to 14 residues. The CDR3 sequence is CASSHPGQPDTQYF. The CDR3 DNA follows: TGCGCCAGCAGCCACCCGGGACAGCCAGATACGCAGTATTTT.

V and J are TRBV6-6 and TRBJ1-5; the D is unclear. V was clipped by 5 bases and J by 9 bases, with 20 bases between them. Germline V gene lookup returns CDR1 MNHNY and CDR2 SVGAGI (reference sequence). The CDR3 covers 15 residues. The CDR3: CASSPPGGGRGPQHF. CDR3 DNA: TGTGCCAGCAGTCCCCCCGGCGGCGGTCGGGGGCCCCAGCATTTT.

This clone was observed a single time. V is TRBV11-1 and J is TRBJ2-7, with D tentatively TRBD2 (7 bases). Germline loops: CDR1 SGHAT, CDR2 FQDESV (reference sequence). Deletions cut 2 bases from V and 3 bases from J, with 17 bases between. This CDR3 comprises 16 residues. The CDR3 loop reads CASSLRRGGTLYEQYF. In nucleotides, the CDR3 is TGTGCCAGCAGCTTACGGAGGGGGGGTACCCTCTACGAGCAGTACTTC.

The chain links TRBV5-1 to TRBJ1-1, with D perhaps TRBD1 (6 bases). Germline V CDR1 and CDR2: SGHRS, YFSETQ. The CDR3 loop spans 14 amino acids. V lost 7 bases to trimming and J lost 5 bases, with 18 bases between them. This CDR3 is CASEPGGASTEAFF. CDR3 DNA sequence: TGCGCCAGCGAGCCGGGGGGGGCGAGTACTGAAGCTTTCTTT.

The chain links TRBV19 to TRBJ2-1; D is unresolved. The CDR3 runs to 14 residues. The ends were cut back, 7 bases at V and 4 bases at J, with 14 bases in the middle. Germline assignment: CDR1 LNHDA and CDR2 SQIVND (reference sequence). CDR3 DNA sequence: TGTGCCAGTACCACTCGTGAGAATTACAATGAGCAGTTCTTC. Translating it yields CASTTRENYNEQFF.

The chain uses TRBV2 and TRBJ2-7, with 8 bases lining up with TRBD1. The trim removed 4 bases at V and 4 bases at J, leaving 6 bases unmatched. This CDR3 has 14 amino acids. Per germline, CDR1 SNHLY and CDR2 FYNNEI. CDR3 nucleotides: TGTGCCAGCAGTGCGGACAGGGTGTCGTACGAGCAGTACTTC. It codes for CASSADRVSYEQYF.

The chain has TRBV28 and TRBJ2-7; 8 positions agree with TRBD2. Germline loops: CDR1 MDHEN, CDR2 SYDVKM. The CDR3 is made up of 15 amino acids. Trimming cost V 5 bases and J 4 bases; bases outside gene matches: 10. The CDR3 region is CASSPPGTSGYEQYF. As DNA, the CDR3 is TGTGCCAGCAGTCCCCCCGGGACTAGTGGGTACGAGCAGTACTTC.

This clone was found once. The chain is built from TRBV27 and TRBJ1-1, with 7 bases identical to TRBD1. The CDR3 totals 16 residues. The V gene's germline CDR1 is MNHEY and CDR2 SMNVEV (reference sequence). Losses at the gene ends were 5 bases for V and 3 bases for J; bases not matched to a gene: 12. This CDR3 reads CASSPSPDRVYTEAFF. The CDR3 DNA sequence: TGTGCCAGCAGTCCAAGCCCCGACAGGGTTTACACTGAAGCTTTCTTT.

The chain has TRBV13 and TRBJ2-5; weak D call: TRBD2 (5 bases). The V and J ends lost 0 bases and 4 bases respectively, with 9 bases between them. Germline assignment: CDR1 PRHDT and CDR2 FYEKMQ (reference sequence). The CDR3 extends over 14 amino acids. This chain's CDR3 is CASSLGLAGETQYF. CDR3 DNA sequence: TGTGCCAGCAGCTTAGGCCTAGCAGGAGAGACCCAGTACTTC.